Sequencing of this T cell receptor beta chain was carried out in a study of cytomegalovirus exposure and HLA in healthy donors. This clone was observed a few times. The antigen is unknown. V lost 8 bases, J lost 3 bases, and 17 bases lay in between. The CDR3 extends over 14 amino acids. Germline V lookup: CDR1 WNHNN, CDR2 SYGVQD (reference sequence). Findings and limits, study-wide: The dataset shows that most TCR sequences were rare, while some public TCRs occurred in many donors.

Produced via immunoSEQ multiplex PCR; TCRdb's table is partial and in-frame only. The data hold around 220,000 clones, with around 80% observed a single time. This sequence originates from a woman aged 30 to 39 in good health and CMV-seropositive. Sequences were obtained from PBMCs. The chain links TRBV10-1 to TRBJ2-7, with D perhaps matching TRBD2 (7 bases). The CDR3 coding sequence is TGCGCCAGCCTCTGGGGGGGCCTAAGCTACGAGCAGTACTTC. Translating gives CASLWGGLSYEQYF.